The present TCR beta chain was sequenced within a study of cytomegalovirus exposure and HLA in healthy donors (dated 2017 in TCRdb). For context, the study as a whole: An earlier analysis of approximately 550 of the donors reported roughly 270 Gb of sequence data and around 110 million unique TCR beta sequences from roughly 200 million T cells. The study aimed to test whether signatures of past pathogen exposure could be identified by cataloging public T cell receptors. To predict cytomegalovirus infection status, the study brought together high-throughput TCR immunosequencing, statistical association of individual TCRs with disease status, and machine learning. To study patterns of TCR occurrence, a later analysis re-analyzed previously published TCR beta repertoires from 550 to 800 donors and added high-resolution HLA genotyping. Typing coverage differed by locus: A, B, C, DRB1 and DQB1 were typed in roughly 620-630 donors, DQA1 in approximately 520, DPA1 in approximately 600, and DPB1 in approximately 450. About 280 gigabases of sequencing data and 75 million to 85 million unique TCR sequences made up an early release that covered 640 HLA-typed donors. Among 398 genotyped donors of the cohort, an average of roughly 240,000 unique TCR beta nucleotide sequences were sequenced per donor, about a sixth of them non-productive. A separate validation cohort of roughly 130 different subjects was used in addition to the 666-subject first cohort. An earlier analysis of 587 of the donors used high-throughput TCR beta sequencing to judge whether each TCR beta V gene segment behaved as functional or pseudogenic. Genome-wide SNP genotypes for about 60% of the 666 donors were used in a later genetic analysis, which treated that subset as a discovery cohort. All discovery cohort repertoires had been generated on a single sequencing platform. Alongside the repertoire data, information on donor age, sex, ethnicity and CMV serostatus was compiled. Among the approximately 400 genotyped donors, around 81% belonged to the genetic ancestry cluster associated with self-reported Caucasian donors. HLA typing included class I and class II loci at four-digit resolution. Because of strong linkage in the cohort, 4 to 6 DR-DQ haplotypes were treated as single units for association and clustering. Using immunosequencing, the study profiled T cell repertoires from approximately 700 subjects and related those repertoires to cytomegalovirus serostatus. Rather than drawing on any new phenotypic data, the later analysis identified candidate immune exposures from TCR beta sequences and the way those sequences occurred across donors.

Libraries were constructed by the immunoSEQ multiplex PCR assay. For the multiplex PCR, a mixture combining 60 forward primers for TCR Vbeta segments and 13 reverse primers for TCR Jbeta segments was used. The CDR3 region of rearranged TCR beta genes was amplified from genomic DNA by a multiplex PCR assay. The Illumina HiSeq System was used to sequence the amplified TCR beta libraries as 87-base-pair reads. Per the authors' processing: In a later analysis, tens of millions of unique TCR beta chains were counted across the roughly 670 repertoires, and approximately 9.9 million of these chains were shared by at least two donors. A nearest-neighbor algorithm error-corrected the raw reads and collapsed the reads into unique sequences, merging closely related sequences to remove PCR and sequencing errors. Alignment of CDR3 sequences to IMGT reference sequences was used to assign V, D and J gene segments. For a sequence to be retained, at least a six-nucleotide match to both a V gene segment and a J gene segment was required. Rearrangements were called productive when the CDR3 lacked stop codons and stayed in frame with V and J; all others were non-productive. CDR3 was defined by IMGT convention, running from the second conserved V-encoded cysteine to the conserved J-encoded phenylalanine. In an earlier analysis of around 540 of the donors, sequences lacking an unambiguous match to a single V gene segment were excluded. In an earlier analysis of some 590 of the donors, V segments were called functional above 56.7% productive rearrangements and were called segregating when the between-donor standard deviation exceeded 5%. To diagnose cytomegalovirus status from the catalog of TCR beta chain sequences, a statistical classification framework was built. In a later analysis, TCR nucleotide sequences were compared against IMGT/GENE-DB human TR gene sequences so that V and J genes could be assigned. Using the TCRdist pipeline, a later analysis assigned CDR3 sequences along with most-parsimonious VDJ recombination scenarios. A later analysis defined each TCR beta chain by its CDR3 amino acid sequence plus V-gene family, and excluded reads lacking a unique V-gene family. In a later analysis, around 600 highly shared, low-generation-probability nucleotide sequences were removed to address suspected cross-contamination and a sequencing artifact. A later analysis calculated a clonal expansion index for each public chain from normalized within-repertoire ranks of inferred template counts. In a later analysis, generation probabilities were computed with a VDJ recombination model fitted to out-of-frame rearrangements, and the resulting probabilities were checked against IGoR. In a later analysis, hypergeometric tests were used to score TCR-TCR, TCR-HLA and TCR-CMV co-occurrence, with a repertoire-size bias correction applied to TCR pairs. A later analysis estimated false discovery rates by permuting HLA or CMV assignments 20 times. A later analysis grouped co-occurring TCRs with DBSCAN, adding TCRdist sequence similarity when clustering within HLA-allele-positive subsets. Repertoires with fewer than 30,000 or more than 120,000 public chains were left out of co-occurrence clustering, as were five repertoires with anomalous nucleotide sharing. Held by TCRdb, this immuneACCESS table contains in-frame sequences only and omits some clones. Under half of the omission traces to an unresolved V gene where checked; the cause of the rest is unknown. That table is the source of V, J and clone size, and D and trimming were worked out from the DNA. The sample includes some 200,000 clones, with 75% to 90% observed a single time. The ten largest clones take up 2.6% of the sample.

About this clone: Its antigen is still unknown. The input lacks base qualities; no much larger clone sits a single base away.

The cohort was made up of approximately 670 healthy bone marrow donors. At the time of sampling, every cohort member was nominally healthy, though immune exposures that went unrecorded were likely present. The donor tested CMV seropositive and was one of the 289 seropositive cohort members. A peripheral blood sample was collected from each donor, and TCR beta sequencing was performed on peripheral blood mononuclear cells. The Qiagen DNeasy Blood Extraction Kit was used to extract genomic DNA from the blood cell samples. Findings and caveats that apply to the study as a whole: Because counts were too low, 15 to 20 rarely observed V segments, including chromosome 9 orphons, were excluded from the earlier analysis of under 650 of the donors. In a later genetic analysis, a missense DCLRE1C variant was associated with V-gene and J-gene trimming of TCR beta chains, and the association was replicated in an independent cohort. Most TCR sequences were seen in very few donors, while some public TCRs were found in many individuals. An earlier analysis of approximately 600 of the donors showed that most TCR beta V segments appeared in productive rearrangements either about 87% or about 30% of the time, which broadly matched IMGT annotations. The authors suggested that the approach could potentially be generalized to other disease states and immunological phenotypes. This cohort had only TCR beta chains sequenced, and the lack of alpha or paired-chain data limited which features could be detected. HLA typing was unavailable for some donors at each locus, so association tests used only the typed subset. When HLA alleles, especially DR and DQ, strongly co-occurred, TCR associations were difficult to assign to individual alleles. Several of the top co-occurrence clusters appeared to be linked to parvovirus B19, influenza, CMV and Epstein-Barr virus, according to a later analysis. The presence/absence analyses assumed that sequencing depth was roughly uniform across donors, and that assumption may not be true. Compared with equally common non-associated chains, HLA-associated TCR beta chains in a later analysis were more clonally expanded and had lower generation probabilities. Specific HLA alleles were associated with 15,000 to 20,000 TCR beta sequences at a false discovery rate of 0.05 in a later analysis. CMV serostatus was the only immune exposure information available for the cohort. The study gave a list of 150 to 200 TCR beta chains associated with cytomegalovirus. A cluster of highly shared sequence variants was judged likely to be a technical artifact of the sequencing pipeline. Three of the identified cytomegalovirus-associated TCR beta chains were confirmed in vitro to be specific for cytomegalovirus antigens. In a later analysis, the rate of TCR association differed among HLA loci, with DRB1 alleles having the most associated TCRs and HLA-C alleles having the fewest. Correlated functional status among segregating V segments might reflect linkage disequilibrium, but an unknown experimental factor could not be ruled out. A later analysis found that most CMV-associated TCR beta chains appeared HLA-restricted, with HLA associations seemingly driven largely by CMV exposure. A further reported finding was that TCR beta sequences accurately predicted the HLA-A and HLA-B alleles for most subjects in the first cohort. In a later genetic analysis, fewer N-insertions in productive TCRs were reported among donors in an Asian-associated ancestry cluster than the approximately 630-donor mean. In both the original and validation cohorts, the classifier was reported to diagnose cytomegalovirus status with high specificity and sensitivity.

The clonotype originates from a woman between 50 and 59 years old in good health and CMV-seropositive. Source material: PBMCs.

The DNA is as follows: TGTGCCAGTAGTATGGACAATCTGGGCTATGGCTACACCTTC. The translation is CASSMDNLGYGYTF. The sequence is built from TRBV19 and TRBJ1-2; the D gene is perhaps TRBD1, on 5 matching bases. The CDR3, from cysteine to phenylalanine, totals 14 residues. Here the CDR3 DNA is all that survives: 42 bases in frame from base 1. The V and J ends are trimmed by 3 bases and 4 bases, leaving 12 bases between them. CDR1 and CDR2 are read off the germline V gene (reference sequence) as LNHDA and SQIVND. Outside the CDR3, residues come from the reference TRBV19 and TRBJ1-2 proteins, so the full variable domain is: DGGITQSPKYLFRKEGQNVTLSCEQNLNHDAMYWYRQDPGQGLRLIYYSQIVNDFQKGDIAEGYSVSREKKESFPLTVTSAQKNPTAFYLCASSMDNLGYGYTFGSGTRLTVV.